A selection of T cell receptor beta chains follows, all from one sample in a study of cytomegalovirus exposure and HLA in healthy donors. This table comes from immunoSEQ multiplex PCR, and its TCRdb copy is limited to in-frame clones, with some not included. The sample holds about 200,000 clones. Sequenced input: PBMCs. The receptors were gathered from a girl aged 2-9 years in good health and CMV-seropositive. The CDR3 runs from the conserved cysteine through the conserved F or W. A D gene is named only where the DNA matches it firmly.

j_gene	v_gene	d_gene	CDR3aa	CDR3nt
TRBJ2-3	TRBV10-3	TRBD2	CAISESGRALKDTQYF	TGTGCCATCAGTGAGAGCGGGAGGGCCCTCAAAGATACGCAGTATTTT
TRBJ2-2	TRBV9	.	CASSPANRVTGELFF	TGTGCCAGCAGCCCGGCGAACAGGGTCACCGGGGAGCTGTTTTTT
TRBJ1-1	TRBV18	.	CASSPESGIMGTEAFF	TGTGCCAGCTCACCAGAGTCAGGGATAATGGGCACTGAAGCTTTCTTT
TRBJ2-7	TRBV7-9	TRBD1	CASSSDRTGGSYEQYF	TGTGCCAGCAGCTCCGATAGGACAGGGGGCTCCTACGAGCAGTACTTC
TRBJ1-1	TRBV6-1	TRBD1	CASSSKGQSNTEAFF	TGTGCCAGCAGTTCCAAGGGACAGAGTAACACTGAAGCTTTCTTT
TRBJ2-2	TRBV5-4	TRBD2	CASNKREGHTGELFF	TGTGCCAGCAATAAGCGGGAGGGCCATACCGGGGAGCTGTTTTTT
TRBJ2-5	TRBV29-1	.	CSVRDYQETQYF	TGCAGCGTCCGGGACTACCAAGAGACCCAGTACTTC
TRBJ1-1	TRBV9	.	CAGSSLEGVGGNTEAFF	TGTGCCGGCAGCTCGTTGGAGGGTGTAGGAGGGAACACTGAAGCTTTCTTT
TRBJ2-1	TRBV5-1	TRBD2	CASSPGLAGEEQFF	TGCGCCAGCAGCCCAGGACTAGCGGGAGAGGAGCAGTTCTTC
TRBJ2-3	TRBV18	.	CASSRRDGTDTQYF	TGTGCCAGCTCACGGAGGGATGGCACAGATACGCAGTATTTT
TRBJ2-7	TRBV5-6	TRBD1	CASSLGQGYYEQYF	TGTGCCAGCAGCTTAGGACAGGGATACTACGAGCAGTACTTC
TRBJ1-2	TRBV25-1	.	CASSERIPGVGYTF	TGTGCCAGCAGTGAAAGGATTCCCGGGGTCGGCTACACCTTC
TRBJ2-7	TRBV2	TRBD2	CASSAGRGMSPEQYF	TGTGCCAGCAGTGCCGGGCGGGGGATGTCGCCAGAGCAGTACTTC
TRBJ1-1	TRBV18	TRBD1	CATFQFLGQDMNTEAFF	TGTGCCACCTTTCAATTTTTGGGACAGGATATGAACACTGAAGCTTTCTTT
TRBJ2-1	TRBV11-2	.	CASSLDEAYNEQFF	TGTGCCAGCAGCTTAGATGAGGCATACAATGAGCAGTTCTTC
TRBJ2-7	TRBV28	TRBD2	CASRKYASGTYEQYF	TGTGCCAGCAGGAAATATGCTAGCGGGACCTACGAGCAGTACTTC
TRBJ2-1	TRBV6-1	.	CASRLRTRNEQFF	TGTGCCAGCAGACTTAGAACGAGGAATGAGCAGTTCTTC
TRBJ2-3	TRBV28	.	CASSLPGIGTSTDTQYF	TGTGCCAGCAGTCTACCGGGGATCGGAACTAGCACAGATACGCAGTATTTT
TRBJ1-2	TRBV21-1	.	CASTGWPRQERNYGYTF	TGTGCCAGCACGGGGTGGCCGCGACAGGAGAGAAACTATGGCTACACCTTC
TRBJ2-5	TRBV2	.	CASGREETQYF	TGTGCCAGCGGCAGGGAAGAGACCCAGTACTTC
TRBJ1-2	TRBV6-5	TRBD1	CASSWTGQAGGYTF	TGTGCCAGCAGTTGGACGGGACAGGCTGGCGGCTACACCTTC
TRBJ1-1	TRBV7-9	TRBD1	CASSWTGKDTEAFF	TGTGCCAGCAGCTGGACAGGGAAGGACACTGAAGCTTTCTTT
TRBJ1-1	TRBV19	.	CASRTGQNTEAFF	TGTGCCAGTAGGACTGGACAGAACACTGAAGCTTTCTTT
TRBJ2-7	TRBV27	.	CASSLLAPPDEQYF	TGTGCCAGCAGTTTACTAGCTCCTCCCGACGAGCAGTACTTC
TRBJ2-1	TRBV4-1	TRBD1	CASSPPLDRGHNEQFF	TGCGCCAGCAGCCCCCCGTTGGACAGGGGCCACAATGAGCAGTTCTTC
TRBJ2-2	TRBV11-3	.	CASSLLLNTGELFF	TGTGCCAGCAGCCTACTGTTGAACACCGGGGAGCTGTTTTTT
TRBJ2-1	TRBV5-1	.	CASSLESLLPYNEQFF	TGCGCCAGCAGCTTGGAATCACTCTTGCCCTACAATGAGCAGTTCTTC
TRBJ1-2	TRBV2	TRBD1	CASRPRTGYGYTF	TGTGCCAGCAGACCCAGGACAGGGTACGGCTACACCTTC
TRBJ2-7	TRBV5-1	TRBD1	CASSSDREHTYEQYF	TGCGCCAGCAGCTCGGACAGGGAACATACCTACGAGCAGTACTTC
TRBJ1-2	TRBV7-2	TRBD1	CASSSPGQGEANYGYTF	TGTGCCAGCAGCTCGCCGGGACAGGGCGAAGCTAACTATGGCTACACCTTC
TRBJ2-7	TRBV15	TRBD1	CATSRDRPYEQYF	TGTGCCACCAGCCGGGACAGACCCTACGAGCAGTACTTC
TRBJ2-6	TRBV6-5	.	CASSPTGANVLTF	TGTGCCAGCAGCCCGACAGGGGCCAACGTCCTGACTTTC
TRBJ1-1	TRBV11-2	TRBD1	CASSSQGETEAFF	TGTGCCAGCAGCTCCCAGGGGGAGACTGAAGCTTTCTTT
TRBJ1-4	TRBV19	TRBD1	CASSIPWDRGGKLFF	TGTGCCAGTAGTATACCCTGGGACAGGGGTGGAAAACTGTTTTTT
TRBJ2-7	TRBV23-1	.	CASSRAETWQHEQYF	TGCGCCAGCAGCCGAGCGGAGACCTGGCAGCACGAGCAGTACTTC
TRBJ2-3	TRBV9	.	CASSVDGYMWDTQYF	TGTGCCAGCAGCGTAGACGGGTATATGTGGGATACGCAGTATTTT
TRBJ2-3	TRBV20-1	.	CSGLYTDTQYF	TGCAGTGGCCTCTACACAGATACGCAGTATTTT
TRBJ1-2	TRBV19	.	CASSHPGGYGYTF	TGTGCCAGTAGTCATCCGGGGGGCTATGGCTACACCTTC
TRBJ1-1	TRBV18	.	CASSQEKNTEAFF	TGTGCCAGCTCTCAAGAGAAGAACACTGAAGCTTTCTTT
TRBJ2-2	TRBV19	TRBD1	CASRRTGTEVTGELFF	TGTGCCAGTAGGCGAACCGGGACAGAGGTAACCGGGGAGCTGTTTTTT
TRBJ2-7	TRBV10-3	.	CAIRDTEQDYYEQYF	TGTGCCATCAGGGATACGGAACAGGACTACTACGAGCAGTACTTC
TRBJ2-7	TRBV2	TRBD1	CASSPGQGAREQYF	TGTGCCAGCAGCCCGGGACAGGGGGCGCGGGAGCAGTACTTC
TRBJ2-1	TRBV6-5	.	CASSKLDSGQFF	TGTGCCAGCAGTAAACTAGATTCTGGGCAGTTCTTC
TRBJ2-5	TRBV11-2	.	CASSRQETQYF	TGTGCCAGCAGCCGGCAAGAGACCCAGTACTTC
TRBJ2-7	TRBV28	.	CASSLPRPGTHSYEQYF	TGTGCCAGCAGTCTCCCCCGGCCGGGGACACACTCCTACGAGCAGTACTTC
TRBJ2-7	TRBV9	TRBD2	CASSVEGLAGVYEQYF	TGTGCCAGCAGCGTAGAGGGACTAGCGGGAGTATACGAGCAGTACTTC
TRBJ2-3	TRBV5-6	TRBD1	CASSKGTGDPDTQYF	TGTGCCAGCAGCAAGGGGACAGGGGATCCAGATACGCAGTATTTT
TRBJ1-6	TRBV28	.	CASRSNRVQNSPLHF	TGTGCCAGCAGGAGCAACAGGGTACAGAATTCACCCCTCCACTTT
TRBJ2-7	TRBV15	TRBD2	CATSTPRTSGVYEQYF	TGTGCCACCAGCACCCCTAGGACTAGCGGAGTCTACGAGCAGTACTTC
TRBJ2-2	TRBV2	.	CASTGESGELFF	TGTGCCAGCACAGGGGAGTCCGGGGAGCTGTTTTTT
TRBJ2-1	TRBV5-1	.	CASSLVVSGDNEQFF	TGCGCCAGCAGCCTAGTAGTTTCAGGGGACAATGAGCAGTTCTTC
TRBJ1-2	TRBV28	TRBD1	CASRSGQDVSYGYTF	TGTGCCAGCAGATCCGGACAGGACGTTTCCTATGGCTACACCTTC
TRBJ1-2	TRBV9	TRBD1	CASSATGTGVGYGYTF	TGTGCCAGCAGCGCAACCGGGACAGGGGTCGGCTATGGCTACACCTTC
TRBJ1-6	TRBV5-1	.	CASSWAGDGYSPLHF	TGCGCCAGCAGCTGGGCGGGGGACGGGTATTCACCCCTCCACTTT